The source of this T cell receptor beta chain is a study of blood T cell repertoires in COVID-19. The wider study: The samples span acute and convalescent COVID-19 from the United States, Italy and Spain.

Source study methods: Amplification with reference gene primers provided the estimates of nucleated cell counts. Data came from immunoSEQ multiplex PCR; TCRdb stores just in-frame clones and leaves some out. V and J calls and clone size are copied from that table; D and trimming were computed from the DNA. The sample lists 200,000 to 250,000 clones, over 80% occurring once. Germline V gene data show CDR1 as SGHAT and CDR2 as FQNNGV. V lost 5 bases to trimming and J lost 10 bases, with 15 bases between them. CDR3 length: 13 amino acids. This receptor was identified in a woman aged 25 to 45 with COVID-19, enrolled during active disease. The material sequenced was peripheral blood. This rearrangement joins TRBV11-2 to TRBJ2-1; D is uncertain. The CDR3 nucleotides read TGTGCCAGCAGCGCCGGCTCTCCCGGGGAGCAGTTCTTC. Translated: CASSAGSPGEQFF.